These T cell receptor beta chains were read from a single sample in a study of blood T cell repertoires in COVID-19. Only in-frame clones appear in the TCRdb table, and some are missing; sequencing was by immunoSEQ multiplex PCR. The sample holds tens of thousands of clones, over 80% seen once. The specimen sequenced was peripheral blood. The receptors were gathered from a man at least 80 years old with active or convalescent COVID-19. Each CDR3 is given with its conserved first and last residue. A D gene is named only where the DNA matches it firmly.

>TRBJ2-7|.|TRBV9
CASSRGPSYEQYF
>TRBJ2-7|TRBD2|TRBV24-1
CATSDSPGGEQYF
>TRBJ2-3|TRBD1|TRBV5-1
CASSLAGTGRPDTQYF
>TRBJ1-4|.|TRBV3-1/TRBV3-2
CASSHPQGATNEKLFF
>TRBJ1-1|TRBD1|TRBV5-4
CASSLDQGGEAFF
>TRBJ2-5|.|TRBV4-1
CASSQDTNPGETQYF
>TRBJ1-5|TRBD1|TRBV7-9
CASSPGDRGLNQPQHF
>TRBJ1-6|TRBD1|TRBV6-2/TRBV6-3
CASSSRGRNNSPLHF
>TRBJ1-2|.|TRBV5-4
CASSLNAGNYGYTF
>TRBJ2-7|.|TRBV4-2
CASSPTGYEQYF
>TRBJ1-6|.|TRBV3-1/TRBV3-2
CASSDTSPISYHNSPLHF
>TRBJ1-1|.|TRBV19
CASSPTVNTEAFF
>TRBJ1-2|.|TRBV5-6
CASSLVRGDYGYTF
>TRBJ1-5|.|TRBV28
CASGGRGTDRSNQPQHF
>TRBJ2-7|.|TRBV7-9
CASSPRHHRAGEQYF
>TRBJ2-7|TRBD1|TRBV14
CASSPRDRYHEQYF
>TRBJ1-1|.|TRBV5-1
CASSSIQGGTEAFF
>TRBJ2-5|TRBD1|TRBV28
CASSFRQGARETQYF
>TRBJ2-5|TRBD1|TRBV5-5
CASSPGQGLETQYF
>TRBJ2-2|.|TRBV7-9
CASRGTTNTGELFF
>TRBJ2-1|TRBD2|TRBV5-4
CASSPMLAGGGGEQFF
>TRBJ2-3|TRBD1|TRBV4-3
CASSQERGPGDTQYF
>TRBJ1-1|.|TRBV12-3/TRBV12-4
CASSLLGHTEAFF
>TRBJ2-1|.|TRBV6-5
CASSYSRQNNEQFF
>TRBJ2-2|.|TRBV27
CASSSGRRDITGELFF
>TRBJ1-4|TRBD1|TRBV11-2
CASSRGQLNEKLFF
>TRBJ2-2|.|TRBV14
CASRPRADTGELFF
>TRBJ2-1|TRBD2|TRBV7-3
CASSLQGLAYDEQFF
>TRBJ2-5|.|TRBV2
CASSKGTAGETQYF
>TRBJ2-3|.|TRBV7-9
CASSFRLVTDTQYF
>TRBJ2-3|TRBD2|TRBV7-3
CASSLRRGTDTQYF
>TRBJ2-7|TRBD1|TRBV7-9
CASSHAPGTGTYEQYF
>TRBJ1-1|.|TRBV6-6
CASSYSRGQRNTEAFF
>TRBJ2-7|TRBD1|TRBV6-5
CASSSDRGTDEQYF
>TRBJ2-5|.|TRBV9
CASSVGQQETQYF
>TRBJ2-3|.|TRBV5-8
CASSLEGGPDTQYF
>TRBJ2-6|TRBD2|TRBV5-1
CASSLTAGDGANVLTF
>TRBJ1-6|TRBD1|TRBV10-2
CASRPGTDNSPLHF
>TRBJ1-2|.|TRBV5-5
CASSVDSYGYTF
>TRBJ2-1|TRBD2|TRBV6-2/TRBV6-3
CASSYSRGTQFF
>TRBJ2-3|TRBD1|TRBV3-1/TRBV3-2
CASSTGGGTDTQYF
>TRBJ2-5|TRBD1|TRBV5-1
CASSRVTGEETQYF
>TRBJ2-5|.|TRBV5-6
CASSSQGGREETQYF
>TRBJ2-7|TRBD1|TRBV6-5
CASSTPRGQVYEQYF
>TRBJ2-1|.|TRBV5-4
CASSLPGGDKGQFF
>TRBJ2-3|.|TRBV24-1
CATRRGNTDTQYF
>TRBJ2-7|.|TRBV18
CASSLQGFEQYF
>TRBJ1-6|TRBD1|TRBV9
CASSVHSGTGGSPLHF
>TRBJ2-7|.|TRBV30
CAWTRERVSYEQYF
>TRBJ1-4|.|TRBV18
CASSPGEGANEKLFF
>TRBJ2-3|.|TRBV9
CASSSVDLATDTQYF
>TRBJ1-5|.|TRBV19
CASSVGRGDGNQPQHF
>TRBJ1-1|.|TRBV5-1
CASSLEQGRTEAFF
>TRBJ2-2|TRBD2|TRBV19
CASSSGGRGGELFF
>TRBJ1-6|.|TRBV6-1
CASSEGWVRGADNSPLHF